Below, one TCR beta chain is given with its context. No antigen is known for it. V gave up 3 bases and J gave up 4 bases, with 6 bases separating them. This CDR3 is 12 amino acids long. Germline CDR1 reads WNHNN; CDR2 reads SYGVQD (reference sequence). The sample originates from a study of tissue T cells after allogeneic stem cell transplantation. Study summary: Pathologist H&E review favored samples with visible lymphocytes for sequencing among multiple samples.

The repertoire was sequenced with immunoSEQ multiplex PCR; TCRdb's copy has only in-frame clones and lacks some. The data show about 4,700 clones, with around 61% seen just once and 6.5% to 7.5% held by the top ten. Study-wide points: Few T cell clones were shared across patients, but motif clusters showed tissue-specific shared signatures. In patients and mice, blood and spleen missed much of tissue repertoire.

This clonotype was obtained from a male donor aged 60 or over with lung cancer. This specimen was left colon tissue, taken at autopsy. The gene calls are TRBV10-1 and TRBJ2-5; the D call may be TRBD1 or TRBD2 (5 bases each). CDR3 DNA: TGCGCCAGCAGTGACGGGGCAGAGACCCAGTACTTC. Translating gives CASSDGAETQYF.